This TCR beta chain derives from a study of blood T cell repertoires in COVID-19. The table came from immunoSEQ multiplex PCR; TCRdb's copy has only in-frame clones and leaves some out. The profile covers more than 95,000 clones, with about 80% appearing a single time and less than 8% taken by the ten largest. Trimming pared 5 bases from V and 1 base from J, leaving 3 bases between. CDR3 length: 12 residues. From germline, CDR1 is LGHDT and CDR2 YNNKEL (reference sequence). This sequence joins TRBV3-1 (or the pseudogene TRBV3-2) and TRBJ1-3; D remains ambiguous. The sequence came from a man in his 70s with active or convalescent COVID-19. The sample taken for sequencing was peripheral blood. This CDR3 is CASSYSGNTIYF. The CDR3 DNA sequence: TGTGCCAGCAGCTATTCTGGAAACACCATATATTTT.